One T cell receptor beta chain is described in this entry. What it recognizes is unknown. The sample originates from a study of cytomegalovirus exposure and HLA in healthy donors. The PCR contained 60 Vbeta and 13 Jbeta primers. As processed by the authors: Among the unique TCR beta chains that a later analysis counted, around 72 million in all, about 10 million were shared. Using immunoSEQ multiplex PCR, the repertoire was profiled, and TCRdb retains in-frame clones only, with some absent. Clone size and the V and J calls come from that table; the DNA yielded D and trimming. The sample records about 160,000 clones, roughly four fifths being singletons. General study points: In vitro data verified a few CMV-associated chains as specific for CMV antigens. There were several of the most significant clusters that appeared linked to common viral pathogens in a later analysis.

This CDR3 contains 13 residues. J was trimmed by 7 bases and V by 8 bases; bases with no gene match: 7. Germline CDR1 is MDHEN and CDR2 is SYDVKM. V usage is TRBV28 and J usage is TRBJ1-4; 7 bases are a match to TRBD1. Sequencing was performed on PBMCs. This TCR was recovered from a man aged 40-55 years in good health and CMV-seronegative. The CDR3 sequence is CASETGFREKLFF. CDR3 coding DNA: TGTGCCAGCGAGACAGGGTTTCGTGAAAAACTGTTTTTT.